This TCR beta chain was recovered during a study of blood T cell repertoires in COVID-19. About the research overall: Samples came from the United States, Italy and Spain, spanning acute and convalescent COVID-19.

The table came from immunoSEQ multiplex PCR; TCRdb's copy has only in-frame clones and leaves some out. The sample holds around 210,000 clones, around 80% seen once. Germline assignment: CDR1 KGHDR and CDR2 SFDVKD. This CDR3 has 12 amino acids. Trimming stripped 3 bases from V and 5 bases from J, with 5 bases between. What was sequenced was peripheral blood. This chain links TRBV24-1 with TRBJ2-3; D gene ambiguous. The origin of this receptor is a woman in her seventies with acute or convalescent COVID-19. CDR3 residues: CATSDTGDTQYF. The CDR3 DNA follows: TGTGCCACCAGTGATACGGGAGATACGCAGTATTTT.